A selection of T cell receptor beta chains follows, all from one sample in a study of Graves' ophthalmopathy and Graves' hyperthyroidism. TCRdb processed the multiplex PCR reads anew with MiXCR; each CDR3 protein has one entry. Of roughly 420,000 distinct CDR3 sequences listed, around a fifth are singletons. Sequences were obtained from peripheral blood. The receptors originated from a woman aged 18-29 years with stable Graves' hyperthyroidism. Each CDR3 is given with its conserved first and last residue. Fields, in order: J gene, V gene, clone size, D gene, CDR3 protein, CDR3 DNA. D genes are given only for firm matches. Clone size is given for some rows only: seen once, a few or many times, or a class if the clone is expanded.

J gene: TRBJ2-5; V gene: TRBV25-1; clone size: many; D gene: TRBD2; CDR3 protein: CASTPTSGTVETQYF; CDR3 DNA: TGTGCCAGCACTCCGACTAGCGGGACCGTAGAGACCCAGTACTTC
J gene: TRBJ2-7; V gene: TRBV25-1; clone size: many; D gene: TRBD1; CDR3 protein: CASSGARGYEQYF; CDR3 DNA: TGTGCCAGCAGTGGGGCCAGGGGGTACGAGCAGTACTTC
J gene: TRBJ2-4; V gene: TRBV28; clone size: .; D gene: TRBD1; CDR3 protein: CASRTGERNIQYF; CDR3 DNA: TGTGCCAGCAGGACAGGGGAGAGGAACATTCAGTACTTC
J gene: TRBJ1-2; V gene: TRBV29-1; clone size: many; D gene: .; CDR3 protein: CSVPSNLDRGYTF; CDR3 DNA: TGCAGCGTTCCCTCGAATTTGGACCGGGGCTACACCTTC
J gene: TRBJ2-7; V gene: TRBV15; clone size: .; D gene: .; CDR3 protein: CATSRGTYEQYF; CDR3 DNA: TGTGCCACCAGCAGAGGAACCTACGAGCAGTACTTC
J gene: TRBJ1-1; V gene: TRBV5-1; clone size: many; D gene: TRBD1; CDR3 protein: CASSTNRGTEAFF; CDR3 DNA: TGCGCCAGCAGCACTAACAGGGGAACTGAAGCTTTCTTT
J gene: TRBJ2-7; V gene: TRBV12-3/TRBV12-4; clone size: .; D gene: TRBD2; CDR3 protein: CATSGGLNEQYF; CDR3 DNA: TGTGCCACCTCGGGGGGATTAAACGAGCAGTACTTC
J gene: TRBJ2-5; V gene: TRBV27; clone size: many; D gene: TRBD2; CDR3 protein: CAASGGVGETQYF; CDR3 DNA: TGTGCCGCGTCTGGGGGGGTTGGAGAGACCCAGTACTTC
J gene: TRBJ2-7; V gene: TRBV20-1; clone size: many; D gene: .; CDR3 protein: CSARASRGGQEQYF; CDR3 DNA: TGCAGTGCTAGAGCCTCTAGAGGGGGTCAGGAGCAGTACTTC
J gene: TRBJ1-1; V gene: TRBV12-3/TRBV12-4; clone size: .; D gene: .; CDR3 protein: CASRKREEANTEAFF; CDR3 DNA: TGTGCCAGCAGGAAAAGGGAGGAAGCGAACACTGAAGCTTTCTTT
J gene: TRBJ1-1; V gene: TRBV30; clone size: many; D gene: .; CDR3 protein: CAWSVSPMNTEAFF; CDR3 DNA: TGTGCCTGGAGTGTTTCCCCGATGAACACTGAAGCTTTCTTT
J gene: TRBJ2-7; V gene: TRBV28; clone size: many; D gene: .; CDR3 protein: CATDSDRDAIPRHEQYF; CDR3 DNA: TGTGCCACCGACTCTGACCGGGACGCCATTCCTCGCCACGAGCAGTACTTC
J gene: TRBJ1-5; V gene: TRBV28; clone size: many; D gene: .; CDR3 protein: CASSELGAGGQPQHF; CDR3 DNA: TGTGCCAGCAGTGAACTGGGGGCGGGGGGTCAGCCCCAGCATTTT
J gene: TRBJ1-1; V gene: TRBV28; clone size: many; D gene: TRBD1; CDR3 protein: CASSLGPGQQNTEAFF; CDR3 DNA: TGTGCCAGCAGTTTGGGCCCGGGACAGCAGAACACTGAAGCTTTCTTT
J gene: TRBJ2-5; V gene: TRBV6-1; clone size: few; D gene: .; CDR3 protein: CASSENLVAGETQYF; CDR3 DNA: TGTGCCAGCAGTGAGAATCTGGTAGCTGGGGAGACCCAGTACTTC
J gene: TRBJ2-7; V gene: TRBV4-2; clone size: many; D gene: TRBD2; CDR3 protein: CASSQGGRRLAGGYEQYF; CDR3 DNA: TGTGCCAGCAGCCAAGGAGGGCGGAGACTAGCGGGTGGTTACGAGCAGTACTTC
J gene: TRBJ2-4; V gene: TRBV29-1; clone size: many; D gene: .; CDR3 protein: CSAEGFKNIQYF; CDR3 DNA: TGCAGCGCTGAAGGATTTAAAAACATTCAGTACTTC
J gene: TRBJ2-7; V gene: TRBV6-1; clone size: .; D gene: .; CDR3 protein: CAIYRTDRYEQYF; CDR3 DNA: TGTGCCATCTACAGGACAGACCGCTACGAGCAGTACTTC
J gene: TRBJ2-6; V gene: TRBV5-1; clone size: .; D gene: TRBD1; CDR3 protein: CASSLTGTGILGANVPTF; CDR3 DNA: TGCGCCAGCAGCTTAACCGGGACAGGGATCCTTGGGGCCAACGTCCCGACTTTC
J gene: TRBJ2-7; V gene: TRBV13; clone size: .; D gene: .; CDR3 protein: CASSLVETSGEQYF; CDR3 DNA: TGTGCCAGCAGCTTAGTTGAGACTAGTGGCGAGCAGTACTTC
J gene: TRBJ1-1; V gene: TRBV7-8; clone size: many; D gene: .; CDR3 protein: CASSLMVAGSRAFF; CDR3 DNA: TGTGCCAGCAGCTTAATGGTTGCGGGAAGTAGGGCTTTCTTT
J gene: TRBJ2-4; V gene: TRBV7-2; clone size: many; D gene: .; CDR3 protein: CASSLDRRQNIQYF; CDR3 DNA: TGTGCCAGCAGCTTAGATCGACGACAAAACATTCAGTACTTC
J gene: TRBJ1-2; V gene: TRBV28; clone size: many; D gene: .; CDR3 protein: CASHQTGLGYTF; CDR3 DNA: TGTGCCAGCCACCAAACGGGACTGGGCTACACCTTC
J gene: TRBJ1-1; V gene: TRBV12-3/TRBV12-4; clone size: .; D gene: .; CDR3 protein: CASSVGPAEAFF; CDR3 DNA: TGTGCCAGCAGCGTTGGGCCTGCTGAAGCTTTCTTT
J gene: TRBJ2-7; V gene: TRBV7-8; clone size: .; D gene: .; CDR3 protein: CASSRTFRQYF; CDR3 DNA: TGTGCCAGCAGTCGGACCTTCAGGCAGTACTTC
J gene: TRBJ2-7; V gene: TRBV15; clone size: .; D gene: .; CDR3 protein: CATSRGTLKQYF; CDR3 DNA: TGTGCCACCAGCAGAGGCACGCTTAAGCAGTACTTC
J gene: TRBJ2-2; V gene: TRBV19; clone size: few; D gene: .; CDR3 protein: CASDGSNTGELFF; CDR3 DNA: TGTGCCAGCGACGGGTCGAACACCGGGGAGCTGTTTTTT
J gene: TRBJ1-5; V gene: TRBV5-5; clone size: .; D gene: TRBD1; CDR3 protein: CASSFRGDSNQPQHF; CDR3 DNA: TGTGCCAGCAGCTTCAGGGGGGATAGCAATCAGCCCCAGCATTTT